This is a list of T cell receptor beta chains from one sample in a study of T cells in Graves' hyperthyroidism and ophthalmopathy. A single record per CDR3 protein comes from TCRdb applying MiXCR to the multiplex PCR reads. The sample lists around 350,000 distinct CDR3 sequences, roughly 15% occurring once. Sample: blood. The receptors come from a woman in her fifties or sixties with Graves' ophthalmopathy. The CDR3 runs from the conserved cysteine through the conserved F or W. Fields, in order: V gene, J gene, clone size, D gene, CDR3 protein, CDR3 DNA. A D gene is named only where the DNA matches it firmly. Not every row has a clone size; where given, it reads once, few, many or a size class.

v_call: TRBV28
j_call: TRBJ2-7
clone_size: many
d_call: .
cdr3_aa: CASSVLFYEQYF
cdr3_nt: TGTGCCAGCAGTGTCCTTTTCTACGAGCAGTACTTC

v_call: TRBV5-1
j_call: TRBJ2-7
clone_size: many
d_call: .
cdr3_aa: CASSLEGNPDYEQYF
cdr3_nt: TGCGCCAGCAGCTTGGAAGGAAATCCGGACTACGAGCAGTACTTC

v_call: TRBV4-1
j_call: TRBJ2-7
clone_size: .
d_call: TRBD1
cdr3_aa: CASSAGTVGYEQYF
cdr3_nt: TGCGCCAGCAGCGCCGGGACAGTGGGATACGAGCAGTACTTC

v_call: TRBV2
j_call: TRBJ2-2
clone_size: many
d_call: .
cdr3_aa: CASLGQYLSGELFF
cdr3_nt: TGTGCCAGCCTTGGACAGTACTTATCCGGGGAGCTGTTTTTT

v_call: TRBV15
j_call: TRBJ1-1
clone_size: many
d_call: .
cdr3_aa: CATSRGQLNTEAFF
cdr3_nt: TGTGCCACCAGCAGAGGTCAGTTGAACACTGAAGCTTTCTTT

v_call: TRBV12-3/TRBV12-4
j_call: TRBJ2-2
clone_size: .
d_call: TRBD2
cdr3_aa: CASILGTSGRENTGELFF
cdr3_nt: TGTGCCAGCATCCTCGGGACTAGCGGGAGGGAGAACACCGGGGAGCTGTTTTTT

v_call: TRBV7-2
j_call: TRBJ2-7
clone_size: .
d_call: .
cdr3_aa: CASRALLSGGEQYF
cdr3_nt: TGTGCCAGCAGAGCTCTCCTTAGTGGGGGCGAGCAGTACTTC

v_call: TRBV20-1
j_call: TRBJ2-3
clone_size: many
d_call: .
cdr3_aa: CSASAVRRPEDTQYF
cdr3_nt: TGCAGTGCTTCCGCAGTCCGGAGACCCGAGGACACGCAGTATTTT

v_call: TRBV12-3/TRBV12-4
j_call: TRBJ2-7
clone_size: once
d_call: TRBD1
cdr3_aa: CASSRTGVEYEQYF
cdr3_nt: TGTGCCAGCAGTAGGACAGGGGTGGAGTACGAGCAGTACTTC

v_call: TRBV20-1
j_call: TRBJ2-7
clone_size: .
d_call: .
cdr3_aa: CSARNIYEQYF
cdr3_nt: TGCAGTGCTAGAAACATCTACGAGCAGTACTTC